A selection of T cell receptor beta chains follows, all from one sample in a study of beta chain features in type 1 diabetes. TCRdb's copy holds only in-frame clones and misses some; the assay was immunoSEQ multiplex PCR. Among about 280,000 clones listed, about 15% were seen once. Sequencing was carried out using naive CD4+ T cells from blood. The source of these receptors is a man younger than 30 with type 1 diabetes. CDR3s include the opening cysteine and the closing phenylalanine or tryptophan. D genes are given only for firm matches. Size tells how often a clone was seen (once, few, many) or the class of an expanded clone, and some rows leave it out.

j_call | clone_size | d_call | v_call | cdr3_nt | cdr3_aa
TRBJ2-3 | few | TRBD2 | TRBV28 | TGTGCCAGCAGCGCCCCGGGACTAGCAGAAGATACGCAGTATTTT | CASSAPGLAEDTQYF
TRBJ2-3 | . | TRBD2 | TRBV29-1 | TGCAGCGTGGCGGGTTTTGGGACTAGCGGGAGCTTCACAGATACGCAGTATTTT | CSVAGFGTSGSFTDTQYF
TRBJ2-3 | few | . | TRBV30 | TGTGCCTGGAGTCGACGGGAGAAGGCAGATACGCAGTATTTT | CAWSRREKADTQYF
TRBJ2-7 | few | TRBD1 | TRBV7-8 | TGTGCCAGCAGCAGACAGGGCTACGAGCAGTACTTC | CASSRQGYEQYF
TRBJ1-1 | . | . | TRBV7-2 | TGTGCCAGCAGCTTAGATTATTTGTTCACTGAAGCTTTCTTT | CASSLDYLFTEAFF
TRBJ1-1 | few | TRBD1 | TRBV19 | TGTGCCAGTAGTTACACAGGGGAGATGGGCACTGAAGCTTTCTTT | CASSYTGEMGTEAFF
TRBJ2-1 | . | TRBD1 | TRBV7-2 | TGTGCCAGCAGCTTATGGGACAGGGCGTTCTTC | CASSLWDRAFF
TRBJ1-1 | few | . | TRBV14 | TGTGCCAGCAGCCATAGTGCGGGGTACACTGAAGCTTTCTTT | CASSHSAGYTEAFF
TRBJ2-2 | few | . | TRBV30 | TGTGCCTGGAGTCCTCGGGTCTGGGGGGCCGGGGAGCTGTTTTTT | CAWSPRVWGAGELFF
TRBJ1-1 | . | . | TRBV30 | TGTGCCTGGACCAAGGGGCAGGGTATAGAAGCTTTCTTT | CAWTKGQGIEAFF
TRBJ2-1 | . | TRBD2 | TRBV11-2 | TGTGCCAGCAGCTTAGTACCTAGCGGGAGTGGTAGCAATGAGCAGTTCTTC | CASSLVPSGSGSNEQFF
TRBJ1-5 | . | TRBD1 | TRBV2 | TGTGCCAGCAGTGCGACAGGGCCAAATCAGCCCCAGCATTTT | CASSATGPNQPQHF
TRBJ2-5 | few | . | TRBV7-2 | TGTGCCAGCAAGCGGTCCGGGAACCAAGAGACCCAGTACTTC | CASKRSGNQETQYF
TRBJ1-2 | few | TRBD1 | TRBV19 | TGTGCCAGCAAACCGGAGACAGGGTCCCGCTACACCTTC | CASKPETGSRYTF
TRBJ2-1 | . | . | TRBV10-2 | TGCGCCAGCAGTGACAGGGTTTCCTACAATGAGCAGTTCTTC | CASSDRVSYNEQFF
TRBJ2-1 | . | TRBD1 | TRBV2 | TGTGCCAGGGAAAGGGGACAGACGCAAGTCAATGAGCAGTTCTTC | CARERGQTQVNEQFF